Following are 21 T cell receptor beta chains from one sample sequenced in a study of blood T cell repertoires in COVID-19. Sequenced by immunoSEQ multiplex PCR; TCRdb stores in-frame clones only, minus some. The sample has tens of thousands of clones, approximately 84% seen once. Sequenced sample: peripheral blood. The receptors come from a man between 65 and 80 years old with active or convalescent COVID-19.

The genes are TRBV11-2 and TRBJ1-2; possibly TRBD1 for D (5 bases). CDR3 length equals 16 residues. The germline V gene has CDR1 SGHAT and CDR2 FQNNGV. V was trimmed by 5 bases and J by 2 bases, leaving 18 bases between them. In DNA form, the CDR3 reads TGTGCCAGCAGCCCCCTCAGGCGGGGGGGGAACTATGGCTACACCTTC. Protein product: CASSPLRRGGNYGYTF.

The rearrangement joins TRBV28 to TRBJ1-5, with D possibly matching TRBD1 (6 bases). The CDR3 is 19 residues long. V lost 5 bases and J 0 bases, leaving 23 bases between the germline ends. Germline-derived CDR1 and CDR2 are MDHEN and SYDVKM. CDR3 region: CASSPRRARGGLSNQPQHF. In DNA, the CDR3 is TGTGCCAGCAGTCCTCGCCGAGCCAGGGGCGGGCTTAGCAATCAGCCCCAGCATTTT.

This sequence joins TRBV29-1 and TRBJ2-1; D is uncertain. Per germline, CDR1 SQVTM and CDR2 ANQGSEA. V was pared by 2 bases and J by 8 bases, with 19 bases between. The CDR3 sequence is 15 residues long. CDR3: CSVESAGFGIDEQFF. In nucleotides, the CDR3 is TGCAGCGTTGAATCGGCAGGTTTTGGCATCGATGAGCAGTTCTTC.

The chain joins TRBV19 to TRBJ1-4; D uncertain. The CDR3 covers 15 residues. Germline V gives CDR1 LNHDA, CDR2 SQIVND (reference sequence). V was shortened by 6 bases and J by 0 bases, with 11 bases between the two germline ends. The DNA of the CDR3 is TGTGCCAGTAGCCTCGGCCAGGCAACTAATGAAAAACTGTTTTTT. Its translation: CASSLGQATNEKLFF.

The chain links TRBV5-8 to TRBJ1-3; TRBD1 matches 9 bases. In germline, CDR1 is SGHTS, CDR2 YDEGEE. With V trimmed by 4 bases and J by 5 bases, 4 bases remained unmatched. This CDR3 contains 14 residues. For the CDR3, the DNA is TGTGCCAGCAGCCCTGGACAGGGGAGAAACACCATATATTTT. Amino acid sequence: CASSPGQGRNTIYF.

CDR3 residues: CSVDRADQETQYF. CDR3 bases: TGCAGCGTTGACAGGGCTGACCAAGAGACCCAGTACTTC. This sequence joins TRBV29-1 and TRBJ2-5; a weak D match, TRBD1 (5 bases). The CDR3 totals 13 residues. Germline CDR1 reads SQVTM; CDR2 reads ANQGSEA. V gave up 3 bases and J gave up 0 bases, with 8 bases separating them.

J is TRBJ1-3 and V is TRBV2; TRBD1 is a possible D gene (6 bases). Trimming shortened V by 4 bases and J by 1 base, and 14 bases separated the two germline ends. Germline V CDR1 and CDR2: SNHLY, FYNNEI. The CDR3 is 16 residues long. CDR3 DNA: TGTGCCAGCAGTGGTGGGGGCCCCAGTTCTGGAAACACCATATATTTT. Protein sequence: CASSGGGPSSGNTIYF.

This chain links TRBV7-2 with TRBJ1-5, with TRBD1 matching over 9 bases. Germline assignment: CDR1 SGHTA and CDR2 FQGNSA. This CDR3 has 16 residues. V lost 4 bases, J lost 4 bases, and 8 bases stayed unmatched. The CDR3 loop reads CASSSFHRGPNQPQHF. The CDR3 bases are TGTGCCAGCAGCTCATTCCACAGGGGGCCTAATCAGCCCCAGCATTTT. Full variable domain (remainder filled in from reference TRBV7-2 and TRBJ1-5): GAGVSQSPSNKVTEKGKDVELRCDPISGHTALYWYRQSLGQGLEFLIYFQGNSAPDKSGLPSDRFSAERTGGSVSTLTIQRTQQEDSAVYLCASSSFHRGPNQPQHFGDGTRLSIL.

The genes are TRBV25-1 and TRBJ1-1; a possible D gene is TRBD1 (6 bases). The CDR3 spans 14 residues. CDR1 is MGHDK, CDR2 SYGVNS, per germline. V was pared by 3 bases and J by 0 bases, with 8 bases between. CDR3 sequence (DNA): TGTGCCAGCAGTGATCAGGGGCTGAACACTGAAGCTTTCTTT. It encodes CASSDQGLNTEAFF.

This clone was seen once. The chain recombines TRBV18 with TRBJ2-1; 9 bases map to TRBD1. Germline trimming cut 4 bases from V and 5 bases from J; bases unmatched to any gene: 3. Germline V gene sequence: CDR1 KGHSH, CDR2 LQKENI. The CDR3 has 14 amino acids. CDR3 nucleotide sequence: TGTGCCAGCTCACTGGACAGGGGCCACAATGAGCAGTTCTTC. It encodes CASSLDRGHNEQFF.

This clone was recorded only once. The chain has TRBV4-3 and TRBJ2-7, with D hard to call. CDR1 is LGHNA and CDR2 is YSLEER in the germline V gene. The CDR3 runs 14 residues. The V end was cut by 0 bases, the J end by 2 bases, with 8 bases between. CDR3 nucleotide sequence: TGCGCCAGCAGCCAAGATCAAAGCACCTACGAGCAGTACTTC. It codes for CASSQDQSTYEQYF.

This clone was counted once. The gene calls are TRBV11-1 and TRBJ2-5, with 12 bases matching TRBD1. Germline lookup yields CDR1 SGHAT and CDR2 FQDESV (reference sequence). With 5 bases clipped from V and 4 bases from J, the junction kept 5 bases outside the gene matches. CDR3 length equals 15 residues. CDR3 sequence: CASSNRDRGLETQYF. Here the CDR3 DNA reads TGTGCCAGCAGCAACCGGGACAGGGGGCTAGAGACCCAGTACTTC.

The chain uses TRBV19 and TRBJ2-7; D not certain. Trimming took 1 base from V and 6 from J, leaving 13 bases between them. The CDR3 has 14 amino acids. The germline gives CDR1 LNHDA, CDR2 SQIVND (reference sequence). The CDR3 DNA reads TGTGCCAGTAGTATAGGTGACCTCCCAGGCGAGCAGTACTTC. Its translation is CASSIGDLPGEQYF.

This clone was recorded a few times. The chain is built from TRBV7-3 and TRBJ2-1; the D gene is possibly TRBD1 (5 bases). Per the germline V gene, CDR1 is SGHTA and CDR2 is FQGTGA. Trimming cost V 4 bases and J 3 bases, with 13 bases left between them. The CDR3 covers 15 residues. CDR3 in DNA: TGTGCCAGCAGCTCTACGTATAGGGGCTACAATGAGCAGTTCTTC. Encoded protein: CASSSTYRGYNEQFF.

The chain uses TRBV12-3 or TRBV12-4 and TRBJ2-3; D remains unclear. The V end lost 1 base, the J end lost 4 bases, and 6 bases lay between the germline ends. The CDR3 is 13 residues long. CDR3 in DNA: TGTGCCAGCAGTTTAGGGAGCGCAGATACGCAGTATTTT. Translating it yields CASSLGSADTQYF.

This chain links TRBV6-5 with TRBJ2-5, with D possibly being TRBD2 (6 bases). The CDR3 loop spans 14 amino acids. CDR1 is MNHEY and CDR2 is SVGAGI in the germline V gene. The ends were cut back, 5 bases at V and 7 bases at J, with 17 bases in the middle. CDR3 sequence (DNA): TGTGCCAGCAGTCTCGTTGGCGGGACGGGGACCCAGTACTTC. Translated: CASSLVGGTGTQYF.

The chain is built from TRBV2 and TRBJ1-5; D is ambiguous. The CDR3 extends over 13 amino acids. Germline assignment: CDR1 SNHLY and CDR2 FYNNEI. Between the trimmed V and J ends, which lost 2 bases and 4 bases, there was a span of 6 bases. The CDR3 reads CASSEMRNQPQHF. The CDR3 bases are TGTGCCAGCAGTGAAATGCGTAATCAGCCCCAGCATTTT.

The J gene is TRBJ1-2, the V gene TRBV19; 8 nucleotides agree with TRBD1. V gave up 6 bases and J gave up 4 bases; unmatched junction bases: 16. The length of the CDR3 is 17 residues. Germline V gene lookup returns CDR1 LNHDA and CDR2 SQIVND (reference sequence). The CDR3 protein is CASRSPGQGAPGYGYTF. The CDR3 DNA sequence: TGTGCCAGTAGATCCCCCGGGCAGGGGGCGCCGGGCTATGGCTACACCTTC.

This clone was counted a few times. The CDR3: CASSSRQGLSYGYTF. The CDR3 DNA reads TGTGCCAGCAGCTCACGACAGGGCTTGTCCTATGGCTACACCTTC. The V gene is TRBV11-2, the J gene TRBJ1-2, with TRBD1 matching over 7 bases. Unmatched junction bases numbered 9, after V lost 4 bases and J lost 4 bases. The CDR3 sequence is 15 residues long. Germline CDR1 reads SGHAT; CDR2 reads FQNNGV.

J is TRBJ2-7 and V is TRBV19, with 8 bases identical to TRBD2. From germline, CDR1 is LNHDA and CDR2 SQIVND (reference sequence). The CDR3 loop spans 15 amino acids. The J segment lost 2 bases and the V segment lost 5 bases, leaving 8 bases of the junction unmatched. Here the CDR3 reads CASSVLTSGPYEQYF. CDR3 in DNA: TGTGCCAGTAGTGTACTTACTAGCGGCCCCTACGAGCAGTACTTC.

V gene TRBV6-4 combines with J gene TRBJ2-7, with TRBD1 matching 9 bases. Germline assignment: CDR1 MRHNA and CDR2 SNTAGT. After removal of 6 bases from V and 3 bases from J, the junction contained 3 bases not matched to a gene. The CDR3 runs to 13 residues. The CDR3 bases are TGTGCCAGCAGCGCGGACAGGGGCTACGAGCAGTACTTC. It translates to CASSADRGYEQYF.